The T cell receptor beta chain described here comes from a study of shared clonotypes between healthy human individuals. Overall study findings and caveats: Clonotype sharing among donors was thought likely to change with sequencing depth.

The CDR3 covers 14 residues. V was cut by 2 bases and J by 4 bases, with 11 bases left in between. Germline V gene data show CDR1 as MGHDK and CDR2 as SYGVNS. The assay was immunoSEQ multiplex PCR, and TCRdb's table has in-frame clones only and misses some. The sample lists about half a million clones, about 72% occurring once. To note about this clone: Its specificity is unknown.

This clonotype was obtained from a woman in her forties in good health. Some clones in this sample may be carry-over from other donors' samples. The gene calls are TRBV25-1 and TRBJ2-5; D possibly corresponds to TRBD1 (6 bases). Material: PBMCs. The CDR3 bases are TGTGCCAGCAGTGAACAGACAGGCCGAGAGACCCAGTACTTC. Protein product: CASSEQTGRETQYF.